These 13 T cell receptor beta chains were all obtained from the same sample, sequenced in a study of regulatory T cells in long-lasting Graves disease. Arm-PCR of CDR3 regions and iRepertoire HTBI primers were used to build TCR beta libraries. One entry per CDR3 protein, called by TCRdb with MiXCR from the multiplex PCR reads. The profile shows 500,000 to 800,000 distinct CDR3 sequences, 30% of them singletons. The sample's time point: persistent/refractory GD, antithyroid drugs over 5 years with positive TRAb. RNA extracted from PBMCs served as the sequencing template. Sequencing was performed on peripheral blood mononuclear cells (PBMCs), taken when the disease was refractory, from a patient treated with antithyroid drugs. These TCRs come from a female donor with Graves disease.

The chain joins TRBV20-1 to TRBJ2-7; TRBD2 aligns across 8 bases. CDR1 is DFQATT and CDR2 is SNEGSKA in the germline V gene (reference sequence). After removal of 6 bases from V and 2 bases from J, the junction contained 12 bases not matched to a gene. This CDR3 is 15 amino acids long. CDR3 sequence: CSAMMTSVVPYEQYF. In DNA form, the CDR3 reads TGCAGTGCAATGATGACTAGCGTAGTTCCCTACGAGCAGTACTTC.

The chain joins TRBV12-3 or TRBV12-4 to TRBJ2-3; possibly TRBD2 for D (5 bases). Trimming left V 7 bases short and J 11 bases short, with 16 bases between. The length of the CDR3 is 12 residues. The CDR3 spells CASTTLARKQYF. CDR3 coding DNA: TGTGCCAGCACCACTCTAGCACGGAAGCAGTATTTT.

This sequence joins TRBV20-1 and TRBJ2-3; 12 bases align to TRBD2. Germline V gene sequence: CDR1 DFQATT, CDR2 SNEGSKA (reference sequence). The CDR3 runs to 17 residues. V was clipped by 6 bases and J by 6 bases; unmatched bases: 16. This CDR3 is CSAQQTDLAGGYDTQYF. CDR3 nucleotides: TGCAGTGCCCAGCAGACCGATCTAGCGGGAGGGTATGATACGCAGTATTTT.

Here the CDR3 DNA reads TGTGCCAGCAGCTTTCCTCAGCCCCAGCATTTT. Its translation is CASSFPQPQHF. V gene TRBV28 combines with J gene TRBJ1-5, with D hard to call. The V end lost 6 bases, the J end lost 6 bases, and 6 bases lay between the germline ends. The V gene's germline CDR1 is MDHEN and CDR2 SYDVKM. The CDR3 spans 11 residues.

The CDR3, as DNA: TGTGCCAGCAGTTTGCCCCCTATCATGGACAGGGGGCTTGGCTACACCTTC. It codes for CASSLPPIMDRGLGYTF. The chain recombines TRBV28 with TRBJ1-2; TRBD1 matches at 11 bases. CDR1 MDHEN and CDR2 SYDVKM come from the germline V gene. The CDR3 contains 17 residues. With V trimmed by 3 bases and J by 7 bases, 13 bases remained unmatched.

The chain uses TRBV11-2 and TRBJ2-2, with 12 bases identical to TRBD1. J was trimmed by 7 bases and V by 3 bases; bases with no gene match: 3. Germline lookup yields CDR1 SGHAT and CDR2 FQNNGV. This CDR3 is 15 amino acids long. The CDR3 bases are TGTGCCAGCAGCTTGGGACAGGGGGCCGTCGGGGAGCTGTTTTTT. Translated: CASSLGQGAVGELFF. Complete variable domain (other parts from reference TRBV11-2 and TRBJ2-2): EAGVAQSPRYKIIEKRQSVAFWCNPISGHATLYWYQQILGQGPKLLIQFQNNGVVDDSQLPKDRFSAERLKGVDSTLKIQPAKLEDSAVYLCASSLGQGAVGELFFGEGSRLTVL.

A few counts support this clonotype. The genes are TRBV20-1 and TRBJ2-7; D is unresolved. Germline lookup yields CDR1 DFQATT and CDR2 SNEGSKA (reference sequence). V lost 5 bases and J 7 bases, leaving 18 bases between the germline ends. CDR3 length equals 13 residues. The CDR3 bases are TGCAGTGCTTACGGCCAACGGTTGGAAGAGCAGTACTTC. Translating it yields CSAYGQRLEEQYF.

The CDR3 coding sequence is TGTGCCAGCAGTTACGCCCGACTAGCGGGAGGGGGGAACACCGGGGAGCTGTTTTTT. Protein: CASSYARLAGGGNTGELFF. The rearrangement joins TRBV6-5 to TRBJ2-2; 14 nucleotides align to TRBD2. The germline gives CDR1 MNHEY, CDR2 SVGAGI. The CDR3 loop spans 19 amino acids. V trimming: 2 bases; J trimming: 1 base; junction bases outside the gene matches: 6.

This clonotype was seen a few times. The chain has TRBV6-1 and TRBJ1-5, with a weak D call TRBD1 (6 bases). Trimming pared 3 bases from V and 9 bases from J, leaving 12 bases between. This CDR3 is 13 amino acids long. Germline loops: CDR1 MNHNS, CDR2 SASEGT. CDR3 residues: CASSENWGLPQHF. The CDR3 bases are TGTGCCAGCAGTGAGAATTGGGGGCTGCCCCAGCATTTT.

Concerning this clonotype itself: A junction end diverges from the germline sequence, so it may reflect a read error. The CDR3 nucleotides are TGTGCCAGCAGTTATCCCGGGGATGGCTGCACCTTC. This encodes CASSYPGDGCTF. The genes are TRBV6-5 and TRBJ1-2; D gene uncertain. CDR1 and CDR2 from the germline V gene are MNHEY and SVGAGI. The CDR3 sequence is 12 residues long.

The chain carries TRBV6-1 and TRBJ2-7, with TRBD1 matching over 7 bases. The CDR3 sequence is 14 residues long. The V gene end was trimmed by 6 bases and the J gene end by 2 bases; junction bases not matched to a gene: 7. CDR1 is MNHNS and CDR2 is SASEGT in the germline V gene. The CDR3 reads CASSLEGATYEQYF. The CDR3 DNA is TGTGCCAGCAGCCTCGAGGGGGCGACCTACGAGCAGTACTTC.

The rearrangement uses TRBV6-2 or TRBV6-3 and TRBJ2-5, with TRBD2 matching 10 bases. This CDR3 has 17 amino acids. After removal of 0 bases from V and 1 base from J, the junction contained 5 bases not matched to a gene. Germline CDR1 and CDR2: MNHEY and SVGEGT. The CDR3 DNA sequence: TGTGCCAGCAGTTACTCAGGACTAGCGGAGGGCCAAGAGACCCAGTACTTC. It specifies CASSYSGLAEGQETQYF.

In this sample, this clonotype turned up a few times. This chain connects TRBV11-3 to TRBJ2-1, with D uncertain. Between the trimmed V and J ends, which lost 4 bases and 6 bases, there was a span of 16 bases. Germline values: CDR1 SGHNT, CDR2 YENEEA. This CDR3 is 15 amino acids long. The CDR3 DNA sequence: TGTGCCAGCAGCTCCAACCCCATTCCGACCAATGAGCAGTTCTTC. Encoded protein: CASSSNPIPTNEQFF.